This entry concerns a single TCR beta chain. The target antigen is unknown. This clone may be a read error of a much larger clone one base away. Germline values: CDR1 MGHRA, CDR2 YSYEKL. This CDR3 is 15 amino acids long. Sample-barcoded 5' priming and a J-beta primer mix drove a second PCR of roughly 6 to 12 cycles. TCRdb redid the calling of the 5' RACE reads with MiXCR, one entry per CDR3 protein. The table has 800,000 to 950,000 distinct CDR3 sequences, roughly 29% seen once. The sample belongs to a study of blood T cells in healthy people across ages. Study-wide context: T cells yielded about one barcoded beta molecule per two cells through template switching. Study findings and constraints: Both higher diversity and more naive CD4+ cells marked long-lived donors when set against aged donors. With donor CMV status unknown, expanded clonotype changes were possibly confounded.

This same sample was also part of a study on T cells of mothers and their children. As reported in that work: Persistent microchimeric T cell clones were sought, and none were detected.

This TCR derives from a woman in her thirties or forties in good health. Sequencing was performed on blood. The chain carries TRBV4-1 and TRBJ2-3, with 9 bases that match TRBD1. Here the CDR3 DNA reads TGCGCCAGCAGTACCACAGGGGGCGAGACAGATACGCGGTATTTT. The encoded protein is CASSTTGGETDTRYF.